Sequencing of this T cell receptor (beta chain) was carried out in a study of preoperative IRX-2 immunotherapy in early breast cancer. Treatment here: preoperative locoregional IRX-2 cytokine immunotherapy. Samples came from a phase Ib trial of preoperative locoregional IRX-2 cytokine immunotherapy. The CDR3 totals 17 residues. With V trimmed by 3 bases and J by 7 bases, 14 bases remained unmatched. In germline, CDR1 is KGHSH, CDR2 LQKENI. Sequenced by immunoSEQ multiplex PCR; TCRdb stores in-frame clones only, minus some. The table shows roughly 45,000 clones, with about 95% occurring only once. The clonotype comes from a human donor with breast cancer. V gene TRBV18 combines with J gene TRBJ1-2, with 10 bases fitting TRBD1. The input for sequencing was tumor tissue, taken after IRX-2 immunotherapy. For the CDR3, the DNA is TGTGCCAGCTCACCGATCTACCAGGGACAGGGGAAAGGTGGCTACACCTTC. Its protein product is CASSPIYQGQGKGGYTF.